This is a list of T cell receptor beta chains from one sample in a study of technical replicates of blood from a handful of donors. Sequenced by immunoSEQ multiplex PCR; TCRdb stores in-frame clones only, minus some. The sample consists of over 70,000 clones, roughly 92% of them appearing once. The sequenced sample consisted of T cells isolated from PBMCs. The origin of the receptors is a human donor in good health. Each CDR3 is given without its conserved first and last residue. For some rows the clone size is stated as once, few or many, or as a class when expanded; others skip it.

clone size: .
V gene: TRBV25-1
J gene: TRBJ2-5
CDR3 protein: AGSPGWEETQY

clone size: .
V gene: TRBV4-2
J gene: TRBJ2-2
CDR3 protein: ASSPDRLNTGELF

clone size: .
V gene: TRBV9
J gene: TRBJ2-1
CDR3 protein: ASSASLAGGNEQF

clone size: few
V gene: TRBV11-3
J gene: TRBJ2-1
CDR3 protein: ASSLPGGSYNEQF

clone size: .
V gene: TRBV19
J gene: TRBJ2-5
CDR3 protein: ASSIGRSQETQY

clone size: .
V gene: TRBV10-3
J gene: TRBJ1-3
CDR3 protein: AISGPYSTGAGGNTIY

clone size: .
V gene: TRBV15
J gene: TRBJ1-3
CDR3 protein: ATRFLRAISGNTIY

clone size: .
V gene: TRBV2
J gene: TRBJ2-7
CDR3 protein: ASSEVSVNPYEQY

clone size: .
V gene: TRBV6-1
J gene: TRBJ1-4
CDR3 protein: AVQEFPAEKLF

clone size: .
V gene: TRBV7-8
J gene: TRBJ2-7
CDR3 protein: ASSKGAAYEQY

clone size: .
V gene: TRBV6-5
J gene: TRBJ1-2
CDR3 protein: ASSYGTGDYGYT

clone size: .
V gene: TRBV27
J gene: TRBJ2-1
CDR3 protein: ASSLWREAYNEQF

clone size: .
V gene: TRBV19
J gene: TRBJ2-7
CDR3 protein: ASRKVPGYEQY

clone size: .
V gene: TRBV5-8
J gene: TRBJ1-1
CDR3 protein: ASSFSGGPEAF

clone size: once
V gene: TRBV28
J gene: TRBJ1-4
CDR3 protein: ASSDPWAGKDEKLF

clone size: .
V gene: TRBV6-4
J gene: TRBJ1-2
CDR3 protein: ASSGGTGYGYT

clone size: .
V gene: TRBV5-1
J gene: TRBJ2-1
CDR3 protein: ASCLASGHNEQF

clone size: .
V gene: TRBV15
J gene: TRBJ2-3
CDR3 protein: ATSRLAGGEGRDTQY

clone size: .
V gene: TRBV11-3
J gene: TRBJ2-3
CDR3 protein: ASRIGLSGTDTQY

clone size: .
V gene: TRBV6-5
J gene: TRBJ2-2
CDR3 protein: ASKGQGFATGELF

clone size: .
V gene: TRBV10-3
J gene: TRBJ1-1
CDR3 protein: AISEDRGWMLVTEAF

clone size: .
V gene: TRBV5-1
J gene: TRBJ2-3
CDR3 protein: ASSLVKSTSGTDTQY

clone size: .
V gene: TRBV7-8
J gene: TRBJ2-7
CDR3 protein: ASSLDRPYEQY

clone size: .
V gene: TRBV7-2
J gene: TRBJ2-2
CDR3 protein: ASSSGTGFFTGELF

clone size: .
V gene: TRBV4-1
J gene: TRBJ2-7
CDR3 protein: ASSLGDWDYEQY

clone size: .
V gene: TRBV27
J gene: TRBJ1-5
CDR3 protein: ASRPGRGGRQPQH

clone size: .
V gene: TRBV25-1
J gene: TRBJ2-1
CDR3 protein: ASTTGVYEQF

clone size: .
V gene: TRBV19
J gene: TRBJ1-2
CDR3 protein: ASSTTRDRYGYT

clone size: .
V gene: TRBV2
J gene: TRBJ1-1
CDR3 protein: ASSDNGERSEAF

clone size: .
V gene: TRBV7-9
J gene: TRBJ2-5
CDR3 protein: ASDNSEQETQY

clone size: few
V gene: TRBV5-1
J gene: TRBJ1-1
CDR3 protein: ASSLQGSTEAF

clone size: .
V gene: TRBV7-9
J gene: TRBJ1-1
CDR3 protein: ASSLVTGKATEAF

clone size: .
V gene: TRBV7-8
J gene: TRBJ2-1
CDR3 protein: ASSLAAGPNNEQF

clone size: .
V gene: TRBV10-1
J gene: TRBJ2-1
CDR3 protein: ASSESGLAVNEQF

clone size: .
V gene: TRBV29-1
J gene: TRBJ1-1
CDR3 protein: SVEDLGGSAEAF

clone size: .
V gene: TRBV28
J gene: TRBJ2-1
CDR3 protein: ASSFSTSVFYNEQF

clone size: .
V gene: TRBV28
J gene: TRBJ2-7
CDR3 protein: ASSLRPGQGYEQY

clone size: .
V gene: TRBV28
J gene: TRBJ2-1
CDR3 protein: ASRFLAGGYNEQF

clone size: .
V gene: TRBV10-3
J gene: TRBJ1-2
CDR3 protein: AISYRVRDYGYT

clone size: .
V gene: TRBV2
J gene: TRBJ2-1
CDR3 protein: ASSDVRAYAYNEQF

clone size: .
V gene: TRBV30
J gene: TRBJ1-5
CDR3 protein: AWNPAGANQPQH

clone size: .
V gene: TRBV7-8
J gene: TRBJ2-5
CDR3 protein: ASSLVGREETQY

clone size: .
V gene: TRBV2
J gene: TRBJ2-5
CDR3 protein: ASSEKGGEGETQY

clone size: .
V gene: TRBV9
J gene: TRBJ2-1
CDR3 protein: ASSVAGQGTNEQF

clone size: .
V gene: TRBV9
J gene: TRBJ1-2
CDR3 protein: ASSSRQGDGYT

clone size: .
V gene: TRBV19
J gene: TRBJ1-5
CDR3 protein: ASSFPQNSNQPQH

clone size: .
V gene: TRBV6-1
J gene: TRBJ2-7
CDR3 protein: ASSENKVAPKPYEQY

clone size: once
V gene: TRBV28
J gene: TRBJ2-7
CDR3 protein: ASSPLSMRTGISYEQY

clone size: .
V gene: TRBV7-9
J gene: TRBJ2-7
CDR3 protein: ASSGQGRGSYEQY

clone size: .
V gene: TRBV7-9
J gene: TRBJ2-1
CDR3 protein: ASLSRAAGGNEQF

clone size: .
V gene: TRBV9
J gene: TRBJ1-2
CDR3 protein: ASSGGGYT

clone size: .
V gene: TRBV29-1
J gene: TRBJ2-6
CDR3 protein: SARPTTGSGANVLT

clone size: .
V gene: TRBV7-9
J gene: TRBJ2-2
CDR3 protein: ASSPRQGRAGELF

clone size: .
V gene: TRBV28
J gene: TRBJ2-7
CDR3 protein: ASENDRERSEQY

clone size: .
V gene: TRBV21-1
J gene: TRBJ2-5
CDR3 protein: ASSTPAGETQY